These 6 T cell receptor beta chains came from one sample sequenced in a study of blood T cell repertoires in COVID-19. Assay: immunoSEQ multiplex PCR; the TCRdb copy retains only in-frame clones and omits some. The sample has more than 200,000 clones, around 90% seen once; the top ten hold 1.3% to 1.5%. The sequenced sample was peripheral blood. Receptors originate from a man older than 75 with acute or convalescent COVID-19.

This chain uses TRBV18 with TRBJ2-7; tentatively, D is TRBD1 (6 bases). V was clipped by 3 bases and J by 0 bases, with 9 bases between them. CDR1 and CDR2 from the germline V gene are KGHSH and LQKENI. The CDR3 totals 14 residues. The CDR3 is CASSPGTNSYEQYF. The CDR3 nucleotides are TGTGCCAGCTCACCCGGGACAAACTCCTACGAGCAGTACTTC.

The gene calls are TRBV7-3 and TRBJ2-5; 10 bases line up with TRBD2. V lost 8 bases, J lost 5 bases, and 8 bases stayed unmatched. The CDR3 consists of 14 residues. Germline V lookup: CDR1 SGHTA, CDR2 FQGTGA. CDR3 in DNA: TGTGCCAGCTCCTTAGCGGGAGGCTGGGAGACCCAGTACTTC. The encoded protein is CASSLAGGWETQYF.

V is TRBV7-2 and J is TRBJ2-1; D is uncertain. Germline assignment: CDR1 SGHTA and CDR2 FQGNSA. Trimming took off 0 bases at V and 0 bases at J, with 9 bases between the two ends. The CDR3 is made up of 16 amino acids. CDR3 in DNA: TGTGCCAGCAGCTTAGCGAACCCCAGCTCCTACAATGAGCAGTTCTTC. Encoded protein: CASSLANPSSYNEQFF.

The gene calls are TRBV5-5 and TRBJ1-1, with a tentative D call TRBD1 (5 bases). Germline V gene data show CDR1 as SGHKS and CDR2 as YYEKEE (reference sequence). The CDR3 consists of 11 residues. Deletions cut 4 bases from V and 13 bases from J, with 14 bases between. The CDR3 bases are TGTGCCAGCAGCCTCGGGGGAGAGGGTTTCTTT. Protein product: CASSLGGEGFF.

The chain recombines TRBV7-2 with TRBJ1-5; 7 bases are shared with TRBD1. The CDR3 is 14 residues long. V was pared by 4 bases and J by 7 bases, with 7 bases of the junction left unmatched. From germline, CDR1 is SGHTA and CDR2 FQGNSA. Written as DNA, the CDR3 is TGTGCCAGCAGCTCACGGGCAGGGGGACAGCCCCAGCATTTT. Protein sequence: CASSSRAGGQPQHF.

The chain links TRBV7-2 to TRBJ2-5; 7 bases map to TRBD1. CDR1 is SGHTA, CDR2 FQGNSA, per germline. The CDR3 spans 14 residues. V shed 5 bases and J 3 bases; nucleotides not matched to a gene: 6. CDR3 coding DNA: TGTGCCAGCAGCCACCCGACAGGGAAAGAGACCCAGTACTTC. Its translation is CASSHPTGKETQYF. The entire variable domain, with the rest obtained from reference TRBV7-2 and TRBJ2-5, is as follows: GAGVSQSPSNKVTEKGKDVELRCDPISGHTALYWYRQSLGQGLEFLIYFQGNSAPDKSGLPSDRFSAERTGGSVSTLTIQRTQQEDSAVYLCASSHPTGKETQYFGPGTRLLVL.